These T cell receptor beta chains were read from a single sample in a study of blood T cell repertoires in COVID-19. Here immunoSEQ multiplex PCR was the method, and the copy in TCRdb shows in-frame clones only, minus some. The data hold a few hundred thousand clones, with approximately 82% observed a single time. The sequenced sample consisted of peripheral blood. The receptor set was obtained from a woman between 18 and 30 years old with acute or convalescent COVID-19. CDR3s include the opening cysteine and the closing phenylalanine or tryptophan. A D gene is named only where the DNA matches it firmly. Clone sizes are given selectively: once, few, many, or a class where the clone is expanded.

clone_size j_call d_call v_call cdr3_nt cdr3_aa
. TRBJ2-2 TRBD1 TRBV7-9 TGTGCCAGCAGCTTGATTGGACAGGGTCCGGCCGGGGAGCTGTTTTTT CASSLIGQGPAGELFF
few TRBJ2-1 . TRBV7-2 TGTGCCAGCAGCTATCAGGGGTCCGCTACGGGCAATGAGCAGTTCTTC CASSYQGSATGNEQFF
. TRBJ1-1 . TRBV6-1 TGTGCCAGCAGTGAAGTTGGAGGGTACACTGAAGCTTTCTTT CASSEVGGYTEAFF
. TRBJ1-2 . TRBV18 TGTGCCAGCTCACCACCACGACAGGCAAGCTATGGCTACACCTTC CASSPPRQASYGYTF
. TRBJ1-1 . TRBV10-3 TGTGCCATCAGTGAGTCTCAGGACACCTATGAAGCTTTCTTT CAISESQDTYEAFF
. TRBJ2-1 TRBD2 TRBV5-1 TGCGCCAGCAGCTTCTTAGCCGGGACTAGCGGGAGGGCCGACAATGAGCAGTTCTTC CASSFLAGTSGRADNEQFF
. TRBJ1-5 . TRBV28 TGTGCCAGCAGTTTAAGAGGACAGCCCCAGCATTTT CASSLRGQPQHF
. TRBJ2-7 TRBD1 TRBV18 TGTGCCAGCTCACACCCGGTGACAGGGGTGAGGTACGAGCAGTACTTC CASSHPVTGVRYEQYF
. TRBJ2-7 TRBD1 TRBV25-1 TGTGCCACCTCCTTACAGGGGGCTTACGAGCAGTACTTC CATSLQGAYEQYF
. TRBJ2-5 . TRBV6-2/TRBV6-3 TGTGCCAGCAGTTTTAGGCAACAGAGCCCCCAAGAGACCCAGTACTTC CASSFRQQSPQETQYF
. TRBJ1-2 TRBD1 TRBV27 TGTGCCAGCAGTTTAGGGACAGATTATGGCTACACCTTC CASSLGTDYGYTF
. TRBJ1-1 . TRBV5-4 TGTGCCAGCAGCTTGGGGGGGGACGGGGTGGCTGAAGCTTTCTTT CASSLGGDGVAEAFF
. TRBJ1-1 . TRBV7-8 TGTGCCAGCAGCTTAGCAGGGGCAGAAGCTTTCTTT CASSLAGAEAFF
. TRBJ2-1 TRBD2 TRBV11-2 TGTGCCAGCAGCCTCCATCAAGCGGGAGGGCAGTTCTTC CASSLHQAGGQFF
. TRBJ2-3 . TRBV5-6 TGTGCCAGCAGCTTGGGGCGGTACACAGATACGCAGTATTTT CASSLGRYTDTQYF
. TRBJ1-2 TRBD1 TRBV15 TGTGCCACCAGCAGAGTCTATCCGGGACAGGCGCTCTATGGCTACACCTTC CATSRVYPGQALYGYTF
. TRBJ2-7 . TRBV4-3 TGCGCCAGCAGCCAAGATCGAGCCCCCTACGAGCAGTACTTC CASSQDRAPYEQYF
. TRBJ1-1 . TRBV20-1 TGCAGTGCTGTCTCTGAAGCTTTCTTT CSAVSEAFF
. TRBJ2-3 . TRBV7-2 TGTGCCAGCGTCCTAGATCTCACAGATACGCAGTATTTT CASVLDLTDTQYF
. TRBJ1-5 . TRBV30 TGTGCCTGGAGTGTTGCAGGGGGCAATCAGCCCCAGCATTTT CAWSVAGGNQPQHF
. TRBJ2-4 . TRBV15 TGTGCCACCAGCAGAGATTCCCTGATTCAACAGAAAAACATTCAGTACTTC CATSRDSLIQQKNIQYF
few TRBJ2-7 . TRBV15 TGTGCCACCAGCAGAGATGGCAGGTCTTACGAGCAGTACTTC CATSRDGRSYEQYF
. TRBJ2-3 TRBD1 TRBV27 TGTGCCAGCAGCCCAGGACAGGGAACAGATACGCAGTATTTT CASSPGQGTDTQYF
. TRBJ1-1 . TRBV7-8 TGTGCCAGCAGCCCAAGACAGGTGACGAACACTGAAGCTTTCTTT CASSPRQVTNTEAFF
. TRBJ1-5 . TRBV9 TGTGCCAGCAGCGGGAGAGATAGCAATCAGCCCCAGCATTTT CASSGRDSNQPQHF
. TRBJ2-5 TRBD2 TRBV5-6 TGTGCCAGCGTACGTGGGTTGGGACTAGCGAAAGAGACCCAGTACTTC CASVRGLGLAKETQYF
. TRBJ1-2 . TRBV3-1/TRBV3-2 TGTGCCAGCAGCCAAGCCCCATTTGGCTACACCTTC CASSQAPFGYTF
. TRBJ1-5 . TRBV10-2 TGCGCCAGCAGTGAACAGCGCAATCAGCCCCAGCATTTT CASSEQRNQPQHF
few TRBJ1-2 . TRBV5-4 TGTGCCAGCAGCACCTCGCGGGGCAAACCTAACTATGGCTACACCTTC CASSTSRGKPNYGYTF
. TRBJ2-7 TRBD2 TRBV6-5 TGTGCCAGCAGTCTACTAGCGGGGTGGTACGAGCAGTACTTC CASSLLAGWYEQYF
few TRBJ2-1 TRBD2 TRBV4-3 TGCGCCAGCAGCCAAGATCCGGAGGGGACTAGCCCCTACAATGAGCAGTTCTTC CASSQDPEGTSPYNEQFF
. TRBJ1-2 . TRBV20-1 TGCAGTGCTAGTAGAGGCCTCAACTATGGCTACACCTTC CSASRGLNYGYTF
few TRBJ1-5 . TRBV4-1 TGCGCCAGCAGCCAAGAGGGGGTGGGGGGACGCCAGCCCCAGCATTTT CASSQEGVGGRQPQHF
once TRBJ1-2 TRBD1 TRBV29-1 TGCAGCGTTGAATGGGTACAGGGGGCTCGGGGCTACACCTTC CSVEWVQGARGYTF
. TRBJ2-1 TRBD2 TRBV4-3 TGCGCCAGCAGCCAAGATCGGAGCGGGAGGGAGTTCTTC CASSQDRSGREFF
. TRBJ1-3 TRBD1 TRBV11-2 TGTGCCAGCAGCTTCCACAGGGGAACTGGAAACACCATATATTTT CASSFHRGTGNTIYF
once TRBJ2-4 TRBD1 TRBV7-9 TGTGCCAGCAGCCGCGGACAGGGGGCCGGAAAAAACATTCAGTACTTC CASSRGQGAGKNIQYF
. TRBJ2-5 . TRBV28 TGTGCCAGCAGTTTAGATCTGAGGACTCCCCTACAAGAGACCCAGTACTTC CASSLDLRTPLQETQYF
. TRBJ2-5 TRBD2 TRBV5-5 TGTGCCAGCAGCTCAAGCGGGAGGGCCGGGGAGACCCAGTACTTC CASSSSGRAGETQYF
. TRBJ2-7 TRBD2 TRBV4-1 TGCGCCAGCAGCCAAGAGGGGGGGAGCTCCTACGAGCAGTACTTC CASSQEGGSSYEQYF
. TRBJ2-1 . TRBV28 TGTGCCAGCCGGGCCGGGAGCGAGAGCTCCTACAATGAGCAGTTCTTC CASRAGSESSYNEQFF
. TRBJ1-3 TRBD1 TRBV28 TGTGCCAGCAGTTTGGACAGGGGGCTTCGCGGAAACACCATATATTTT CASSLDRGLRGNTIYF
. TRBJ1-3 TRBD1 TRBV9 TGTGCCAGCAGCCAGGACAGGGGGCGTCCTGGAAACACCATATATTTT CASSQDRGRPGNTIYF
. TRBJ2-1 . TRBV10-3 TGTGCCATCCGACCCAACGGGGGGCACAATGAGCAGTTCTTC CAIRPNGGHNEQFF
. TRBJ1-2 . TRBV11-2 TGTGCCAGCAGCTTGGAGCATACAGGGTCTGGCTACACCTTC CASSLEHTGSGYTF
. TRBJ1-5 TRBD1 TRBV4-3 TGCGCCAGCAGCCAAGATCTGGACAGGGCTAATAGCAATCAGCCCCAGCATTTT CASSQDLDRANSNQPQHF
. TRBJ2-7 TRBD1 TRBV5-4 TGTGCCAGCAGCCGGGGTACCTACCCGGGACAGAAATCCTACGAGCAGTACTTC CASSRGTYPGQKSYEQYF